This paragraph reports one T cell receptor beta chain. The individuals who served as donors were healthy Caucasians living in Russia, aged roughly 6 to 100. Every sample yielded at least 6.5 million isolated PBMCs. Each sample yielded at least 6 micrograms of PBMC total RNA. The data stem from a study of blood T cells in healthy people across ages. Germline CDR1 is SGHTA and CDR2 is FQGNSA. Germline trimming cut 2 bases from V and 9 bases from J; bases unmatched to any gene: 7. The CDR3 covers 15 residues. Together with a sample-barcoded 5' primer, a J-beta primer mix was included in a second PCR lasting about 6 to 11 cycles. TCRdb reprocessed the 5' RACE reads via MiXCR and lists one record per CDR3 protein. There are under 2 million distinct CDR3 sequences in the sample; about 32% occur only once, and about 11% lies in the top ten.

The sequence derives from a woman aged 30 to 39 in good health. Material for sequencing was blood. The genes are TRBV7-2 and TRBJ2-1; 10 bases agree with TRBD2. The CDR3 DNA follows: TGTGCCAGCAGCTTATTTAGCGGGGGGTCGGGTGAGCAGTTCTTC. Protein: CASSLFSGGSGEQFF. Variable domain in full (rest from reference TRBV7-2 and TRBJ2-1): GAGVSQSPSNKVTEKGKDVELRCDPISGHTALYWYRQSLGQGLEFLIYFQGNSAPDKSGLPSDRFSAERTGGSVSTLTIQRTQQEDSAVYLCASSLFSGGSGEQFFGPGTRLTVL.